This TCR beta chain is drawn from a study of blood T cell repertoires in COVID-19. Original handling: Estimation of nucleated cell counts was performed using reference gene primer amplification. Assay: immunoSEQ multiplex PCR; the TCRdb copy retains only in-frame clones and omits some. V and J calls and clone size are as listed in that table; D and trimming were resolved from the DNA. The sample holds 100,000 or so clones; approximately 93% are singletons and the top ten take about 1%. The material sequenced was peripheral blood. The clonotype was recovered from a man in his sixties with acute or convalescent COVID-19.

The CDR3 here is CSVEYGKNEAFF. CDR3 bases: TGCAGCGTTGAGTACGGTAAGAATGAAGCTTTCTTT. The V gene is TRBV29-1, the J gene TRBJ1-1, with D hard to call. Trimming took off 3 bases at V and 7 bases at J, with 12 bases between the two ends. This CDR3 contains 12 residues. Germline lookup yields CDR1 SQVTM and CDR2 ANQGSEA.